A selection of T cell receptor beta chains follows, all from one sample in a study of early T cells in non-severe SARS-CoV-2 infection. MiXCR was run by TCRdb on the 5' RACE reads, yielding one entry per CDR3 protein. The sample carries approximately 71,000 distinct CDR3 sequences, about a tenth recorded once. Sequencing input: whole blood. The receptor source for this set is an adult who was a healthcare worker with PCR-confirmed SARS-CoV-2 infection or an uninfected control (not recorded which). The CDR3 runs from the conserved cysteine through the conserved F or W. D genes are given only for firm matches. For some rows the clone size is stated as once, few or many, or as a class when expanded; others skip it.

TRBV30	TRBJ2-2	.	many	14	CAWSSSVNTGELFF	TGTGCCTGGAGTTCTTCAGTGAACACCGGGGAGCTGTTTTTT
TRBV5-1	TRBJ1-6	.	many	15	CASSLIQGGSSPLHF	TGCGCCAGCAGCTTGATTCAGGGAGGAAGTTCACCCCTCCACTTT
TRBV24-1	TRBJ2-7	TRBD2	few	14	CATSGTSGPGEQYF	TGTGCCACCAGTGGGACTAGCGGGCCGGGCGAGCAGTACTTC
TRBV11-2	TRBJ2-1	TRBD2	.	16	CASSWGLAGAYNEQFF	TGTGCCAGCAGCTGGGGACTAGCGGGAGCCTACAATGAGCAGTTCTTC
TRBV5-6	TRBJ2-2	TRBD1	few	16	CASSFGQGGQTGELFF	TGTGCCAGCAGCTTTGGACAGGGTGGACAAACCGGGGAGCTGTTTTTT
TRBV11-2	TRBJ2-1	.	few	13	CASSTRPGGEQFF	TGTGCCAGCAGCACCCGCCCGGGGGGCGAGCAGTTCTTC
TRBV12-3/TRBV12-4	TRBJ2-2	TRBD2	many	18	CASSQLRTSGGDTGELFF	TGTGCCAGCAGCCAACTACGGACTAGCGGGGGTGACACCGGGGAGCTGTTTTTT
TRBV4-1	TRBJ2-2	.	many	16	CASSQVNRENTGELFF	TGCGCCAGCAGCCAGGTCAATCGGGAGAACACCGGGGAGCTGTTTTTT
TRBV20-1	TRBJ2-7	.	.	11	CSASQGYEQYF	TGCAGTGCTAGTCAGGGATACGAGCAGTACTTC
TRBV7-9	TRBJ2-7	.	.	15	CASTSSQTDPYEQYF	TGTGCCAGCACCTCATCCCAGACGGACCCCTACGAGCAGTACTTC
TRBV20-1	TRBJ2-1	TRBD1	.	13	CSALRDRYSEQFF	TGCAGTGCCCTTCGGGACAGGTACAGCGAGCAGTTCTTC
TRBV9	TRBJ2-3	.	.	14	CASSPWTRADTQYF	TGTGCCAGCAGCCCTTGGACTCGAGCAGATACGCAGTATTTT
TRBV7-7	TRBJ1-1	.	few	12	CASSLTNTEAFF	TGTGCCAGCAGCTTGACTAACACTGAAGCTTTCTTT
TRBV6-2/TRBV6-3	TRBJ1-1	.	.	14	CASSYRSHNTEAFF	TGTGCCAGCAGTTACCGCAGCCATAACACTGAAGCTTTCTTT
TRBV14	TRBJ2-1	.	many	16	CASSLLGAGPYNEQFF	TGTGCCAGCAGCCTCCTGGGAGCGGGTCCCTACAATGAGCAGTTCTTC
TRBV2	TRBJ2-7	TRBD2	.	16	CASSARGSGVGGGQYF	TGTGCCAGCAGCGCTCGGGGTAGCGGAGTTGGCGGGGGGCAGTACTTC
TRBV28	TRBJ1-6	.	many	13	CASSSQGVSPLHF	TGTGCCAGCAGCTCCCAAGGGGTTTCACCCCTCCACTTT
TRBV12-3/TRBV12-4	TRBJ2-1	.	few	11	CASTRRNEQFF	TGTGCCAGCACCCGTCGCAATGAGCAGTTCTTC
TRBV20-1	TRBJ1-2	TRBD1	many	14	CSAEGGQELYGYTF	TGCAGTGCCGAGGGGGGACAGGAGTTATATGGCTACACCTTC
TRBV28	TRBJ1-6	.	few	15	CASSQQGTVDHPSTF	.
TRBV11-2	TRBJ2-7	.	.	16	CASRTIGTQSSYEQYF	TGTGCCAGCCGGACCATCGGGACACAGAGCTCCTACGAGCAGTACTTC
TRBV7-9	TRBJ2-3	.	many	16	CASSLIWKTSTDTQYF	TGTGCCAGCAGCTTAATCTGGAAGACTAGCACAGATACGCAGTATTTT
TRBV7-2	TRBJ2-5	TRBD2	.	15	CASSQLTSGRETQYF	TGTGCCAGCAGCCAATTGACTAGCGGGAGGGAGACCCAGTACTTC
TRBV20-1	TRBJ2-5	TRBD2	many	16	CSALQEREGRRETQYF	TGCAGTGCCTTACAAGAGCGGGAGGGCCGCAGGGAGACCCAGTACTTC
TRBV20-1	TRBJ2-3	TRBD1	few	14	CSAPSGTGTYTQYF	TGCAGTGCCCCATCCGGGACAGGGACATATACGCAGTATTTT
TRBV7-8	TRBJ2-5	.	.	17	CASSLVPSSLGVETQYF	TGTGCCAGCAGCTTAGTACCTTCTTCTCTAGGTGTGGAGACCCAGTACTTC
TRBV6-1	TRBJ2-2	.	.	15	CAGRLGFLGSGELFF	TGTGCCGGTCGACTCGGGTTCTTGGGTTCCGGGGAGCTGTTTTTT
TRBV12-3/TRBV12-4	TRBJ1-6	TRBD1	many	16	CASSLGQGFYNSPLHF	TGTGCCAGCAGTTTGGGACAGGGCTTTTATAATTCACCCCTCCACTTT
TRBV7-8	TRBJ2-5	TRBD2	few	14	CASSKTSGEETQYF	TGTGCCAGCAGCAAGACTAGCGGGGAAGAGACCCAGTACTTC
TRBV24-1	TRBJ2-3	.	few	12	CATAPSTDTQYF	TGTGCCACCGCTCCCTCCACAGATACGCAGTATTTT
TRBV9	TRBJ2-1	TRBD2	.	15	CASSESGTTYNEQFF	TGTGCCAGCAGCGAATCCGGGACTACCTACAATGAGCAGTTCTTC
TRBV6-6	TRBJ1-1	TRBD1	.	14	CASRRQGMNTEAFF	TGTGCCAGCAGAAGACAGGGCATGAACACTGAAGCTTTCTTT
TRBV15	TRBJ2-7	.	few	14	CATSRGFTGYEQYF	TGTGCCACCAGCAGGGGCTTCACAGGTTACGAGCAGTACTTC
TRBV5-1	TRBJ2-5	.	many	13	CASTPRGKETQYF	TGCGCCAGCACCCCCCGGGGGAAGGAGACCCAGTACTTC
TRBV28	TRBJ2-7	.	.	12	CASSTYTYEQYF	TGTGCCAGCAGTACCTACACGTACGAGCAGTACTTC
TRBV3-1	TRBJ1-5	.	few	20	CASSQERHRVWYYSNQPQHF	TGTGCCAGCAGCCAAGAAAGACACAGGGTCTGGTATTATAGCAATCAGCCCCAGCATTTT
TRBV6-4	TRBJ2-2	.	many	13	CASSDRDTGELFF	TGTGCCAGCAGTGACAGGGACACCGGGGAGCTGTTTTTT
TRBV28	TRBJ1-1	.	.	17	CASSGPVPVGSNTEAFF	TGTGCCAGCAGTGGGCCAGTGCCGGTGGGGTCAAACACTGAAGCTTTCTTT
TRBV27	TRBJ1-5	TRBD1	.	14	CASSRGQGNQPQHF	TGTGCCAGCAGTAGGGGACAGGGCAATCAGCCCCAGCATTTT
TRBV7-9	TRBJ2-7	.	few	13	CASSRGLYYEQYF	TGTGCCAGCAGCAGGGGACTGTACTACGAGCAGTACTTC
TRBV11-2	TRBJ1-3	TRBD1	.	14	CASSYRGSGNTIYF	TGTGCCAGCAGCTACAGGGGCTCTGGAAACACCATATATTTT
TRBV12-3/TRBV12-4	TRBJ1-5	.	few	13	CASTDGRDQPQHF	TGTGCCAGTACCGACGGGCGCGATCAGCCCCAGCATTTT
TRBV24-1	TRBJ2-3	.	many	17	CATSDRKPGRGTDTQYF	TGTGCCACCAGTGACCGTAAACCAGGGAGAGGCACAGATACGCAGTATTTT
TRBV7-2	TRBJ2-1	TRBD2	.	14	CASSLASGRNEQFF	TGTGCCAGCAGCTTAGCTAGCGGGAGGAATGAGCAGTTCTTC
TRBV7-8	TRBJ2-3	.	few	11	CASSTSFTQYF	TGTGCCAGCAGCACTAGCTTTACGCAGTATTTT
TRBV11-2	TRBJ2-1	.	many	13	CASSSDLENEQFF	TGTGCCAGCAGCTCGGACTTGGAGAATGAGCAGTTCTTC
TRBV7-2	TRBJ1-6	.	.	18	CASSSDRSLSYIYSPLHF	TGTGCCAGCAGCTCCGACAGATCTCTCTCATATATCTATTCACCCCTCCACTTT
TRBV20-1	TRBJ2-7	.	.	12	CSARVVDYEQYF	TGCAGTGCTAGAGTTGTGGACTACGAGCAGTACTTC
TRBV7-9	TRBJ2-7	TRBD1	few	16	CASSRQGQDLSYEQYF	TGTGCCAGCAGTCGTCAGGGACAGGACCTCTCCTACGAGCAGTACTTC
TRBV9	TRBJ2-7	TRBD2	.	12	CARTGTTYEQYF	TGTGCCAGGACCGGGACTACCTACGAGCAGTACTTC
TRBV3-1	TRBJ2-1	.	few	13	CASSQGVLVKQFF	TGTGCCAGCAGCCAAGGAGTTCTGGTAAAGCAGTTCTTC